This TCR beta chain was identified during a study of blood T cell repertoires in COVID-19. The age range of participants was about 18 to 89 years, with residence in under 25 US areas. Germline V gives CDR1 KGHDR, CDR2 SFDVKD. J gave up 5 bases and V 10 bases, and 15 bases lay outside the gene matches. The CDR3 has 16 amino acids. Profiled with immunoSEQ multiplex PCR; TCRdb holds only in-frame clones, not every one. This repertoire shows more than 250,000 clones, about 90% found once; its top ten account for about 1.7%. This clone was counted a single time. Sequenced material: PBMCs or T cells enriched from blood (not recorded which). The chain uses TRBV24-1 and TRBJ2-1; 8 nucleotides line up with TRBD2. This clonotype was sampled from a woman younger than 35 with acute COVID-19. DNA for the CDR3: TGTGCCACTAGGGCCAGGGCGGGAGGCCCCCACAATGAGCAGTTCTTC. Its translation is CATRARAGGPHNEQFF.